One sample yielded the 28 T cell receptor beta chains listed below, sequenced in a study of T-cell reconstitution after alpha-beta-depleted transplantation in children. TCRbeta library preparation incorporated unique molecular identifiers. Using its own MiXCR run on the PCR reads, TCRdb lists one record per CDR3 protein. The table includes 450,000 to 600,000 distinct CDR3 sequences, 10% to 15% detected once. The specimen was PBMCs, mostly from graft donor cells, collected 360 days after TCRalphabeta/CD19-depleted stem cell transplant. These receptors originate from a male patient between 5 and 17 years old who had a stem cell transplant for acute myeloid leukemia, so the T cells may come from the graft donor.

This clonotype was seen a few times. The chain carries TRBV11-2 and TRBJ2-3; 9 bases map to TRBD1. The CDR3 consists of 16 residues. Trimming cost V 5 bases and J 3 bases; bases outside gene matches: 9. Germline assignment: CDR1 SGHAT and CDR2 FQNNGV. In DNA, the CDR3 is TGTGCCAGCAGCCTTCACAGGGGGCGAGGAACAGATACGCAGTATTTT. This encodes CASSLHRGRGTDTQYF.

In this sample, this clonotype turned up a few times. The rearrangement joins TRBV6-5 to TRBJ2-7; TRBD2 agrees at 7 bases. From germline, CDR1 is MNHEY and CDR2 SVGAGI. Trimming at V came to 0 bases and at J to 1 base, leaving 9 bases not matched to a gene. CDR3 length: 17 amino acids. CDR3 sequence: CASSYSRRLAASYEQYF. DNA of the CDR3: TGTGCCAGCAGTTACTCGAGAAGGCTAGCGGCTTCCTACGAGCAGTACTTC.

The chain has TRBV28 and TRBJ2-7; 9 positions agree with TRBD2. The ends lost 6 bases at V and 5 bases at J; junction bases unmatched: 14. Germline V gene lookup returns CDR1 MDHEN and CDR2 SYDVKM. This CDR3 has 16 residues. This CDR3 reads CASSAWAGGPAHEQYF. The DNA of the CDR3 is TGTGCCAGCAGCGCCTGGGCGGGAGGGCCGGCCCACGAGCAGTACTTC.

In this sample, this clonotype turned up a few times. A much larger clone differs by one base, so this may be a read error. The chain recombines TRBV5-1 with TRBJ2-7, with 10 bases that match TRBD1. V gave up 3 bases and J gave up 5 bases; unmatched junction bases: 2. The V gene's germline CDR1 is SGHRS and CDR2 YFSETQ. The CDR3 sequence is 13 residues long. The CDR3 coding sequence is TGCGCCAGCAGCTCCGGGACAGGGGACGAGCAGTACTTC. This gives the protein CASSSGTGDEQYF.

In its sample, this clonotype was seen many times. The rearrangement links TRBV5-1 to TRBJ2-7, with D perhaps being TRBD1 or TRBD2 (5 bases each). CDR1 is SGHRS, CDR2 YFSETQ, per germline. Trimming removed 7 bases from V and 2 bases from J, with 16 bases in between. CDR3 length: 14 residues. This chain's CDR3 is CASYSGTYPYEQYF. The CDR3 DNA reads as TGCGCCAGCTACTCCGGGACGTATCCCTACGAGCAGTACTTC.

The chain employs TRBV4-2 and TRBJ2-3, with 7 bases matching TRBD2. With V trimmed by 0 bases and J by 3 bases, 9 bases remained unmatched. CDR1 is LGHNA, CDR2 YNFKEQ, per germline. The CDR3 runs to 17 residues. In DNA, the CDR3 is TGTGCCAGCAGCCAAGATTGGCGGGAGTGGCGAACAGATACGCAGTATTTT. As protein: CASSQDWREWRTDTQYF.

CDR3 DNA sequence: TGCAGTGCTAGGCTCGGGGAACGGGGGAGGACCGGGGAGCTGTTTTTT. Translating it yields CSARLGERGRTGELFF. The rearrangement uses TRBV20-1 and TRBJ2-2; tentative D call: TRBD2 (6 bases). Trimming took 3 bases from V and 5 from J, leaving 19 bases between them. The CDR3 has 16 residues. From germline, CDR1 is DFQATT and CDR2 SNEGSKA (reference sequence).

This clonotype was seen a few times. A junction end diverges from the germline sequence, so it may reflect a read error. V is TRBV7-7 and J is TRBJ2-2; 8 nucleotides line up with TRBD1. This CDR3 has 15 amino acids. Germline V lookup: CDR1 SSHAT, CDR2 FNYEAQ (reference sequence). The CDR3 loop reads CASSPGRGLTGELFF. The CDR3 nucleotides are TGTGCTAGCAGCCCCGGCAGGGGGCTCACCGGGGAGCTGTTTTTT.

The V gene is TRBV12-3 or TRBV12-4, the J gene TRBJ2-3; D is possibly TRBD1 (5 bases). The CDR3 has 15 amino acids. Trimming removed 1 base at V and 4 bases at J, with 12 bases between. The CDR3 is CASSLDRRTSDTQYF. In nucleotides, the CDR3 is TGTGCCAGCAGTTTAGACAGGAGAACATCAGATACGCAGTATTTT.

This clonotype was detected a few times. The chain links TRBV9 to TRBJ2-7; perhaps TRBD2 as D (5 bases). This CDR3 is 17 amino acids long. Germline V gives CDR1 SGDLS, CDR2 YYNGEE. V shed 0 bases and J shed 0 bases, with 16 bases lying between them. The CDR3 here is CASSVGLNGLPSYEQYF. CDR3 bases: TGTGCCAGCAGCGTAGGACTTAACGGACTTCCCTCCTACGAGCAGTACTTC.

The chain couples TRBV6-2 or TRBV6-3 to TRBJ2-1; TRBD2 matches at 8 bases. Germline loops: CDR1 MNHEY, CDR2 SVGEGT. V shed 6 bases, J shed 2 bases, and the junction held 9 bases outside the gene matches. CDR3 size: 16 residues. CDR3 loop: CASSQTGGPPYNEQFF. The CDR3 DNA sequence: TGTGCCAGCAGCCAGACGGGAGGGCCCCCCTACAATGAGCAGTTCTTC.

In this sample, this clonotype turned up many times. V is TRBV6-2 or TRBV6-3 and J is TRBJ2-1; D may match TRBD1 or TRBD2 (6 bases each). V was clipped by 6 bases and J by 4 bases, with 16 bases between them. Germline-derived CDR1 and CDR2 are MNHEY and SVGEGT. The CDR3 covers 15 residues. CDR3 amino acids: CASSPGGLGYNEQFF. CDR3 DNA sequence: TGTGCCAGCAGCCCTGGGGGGCTAGGGTACAATGAGCAGTTCTTC.

This clonotype has only a few counts. The chain carries TRBV6-2 or TRBV6-3 and TRBJ1-2; D is perhaps TRBD1 (6 bases). The germline CDR1 and CDR2 sequences are MNHEY and SVGEGT. Deletions cut 2 bases from V and 8 bases from J, with 21 bases between. The CDR3 length is 16 residues. CDR3: CASSYADSSSTYGYTF. Here the CDR3 DNA reads TGTGCCAGCAGTTACGCGGACAGTTCCTCGACATACGGCTACACCTTC.

This clonotype was seen a handful of times. The chain couples TRBV11-2 to TRBJ2-1, with 14 positions matching TRBD2. This CDR3 spans 16 amino acids. V lost 4 bases and J lost 8; bases outside the gene matches: 7. Germline lookup yields CDR1 SGHAT and CDR2 FQNNGV. CDR3 sequence reads: CASSSGGLAGVDEQFF. CDR3 DNA sequence: TGTGCCAGCAGCTCTGGGGGACTAGCGGGAGTAGATGAGCAGTTCTTC.

This clonotype was observed a handful of times. The chain combines TRBV12-3 or TRBV12-4 with TRBJ2-7; 7 positions match TRBD2. The CDR3 runs to 16 residues. The V gene end was trimmed by 3 bases and the J gene end by 0 bases; junction bases not matched to a gene: 8. Here the CDR3 DNA reads TGTGCCAGCAGTTTTCTCTCGGGACTACCCTCCTACGAGCAGTACTTC. Its translation is CASSFLSGLPSYEQYF.

This clonotype has more than one count but fewer than ten. The J gene is TRBJ2-1, the V gene TRBV18, with D maybe TRBD2 (6 bases). Trimming pared 3 bases from V and 2 bases from J, leaving 14 bases between. This CDR3 comprises 16 residues. CDR1 and CDR2 (germline): KGHSH, LQKENI. The CDR3 coding sequence is TGTGCCAGCTCACCGCCGGGGGTCCCCCCCTACAATGAGCAGTTCTTC. Residues: CASSPPGVPPYNEQFF.

In this sample, this clonotype turned up a few times. V is TRBV2 and J is TRBJ1-5, with 8 nucleotides matching TRBD1. CDR1 SNHLY and CDR2 FYNNEI come from the germline V gene. This CDR3 is 15 amino acids long. J gave up 2 bases and V 6 bases, and 6 bases lay outside the gene matches. In nucleotides, the CDR3 is TGTGCCAGCAGCGGTGACAGGGGCGGCAATCAGCCCCAGCATTTT. It is translated as CASSGDRGGNQPQHF.

This clonotype was detected many times. The chain's CDR3 is CATSDNRDSHSYEQYF. DNA of the CDR3: TGTGCCACCAGTGATAATCGGGACAGCCACTCCTACGAGCAGTACTTC. The gene calls are TRBV24-1 and TRBJ2-7; TRBD1 agrees at 7 bases. The V gene end was trimmed by 3 bases and the J gene end by 0 bases; junction bases not matched to a gene: 7. This CDR3 region has 16 residues. CDR1 and CDR2 (germline): KGHDR, SFDVKD.

This clonotype was seen many times. V and J are TRBV7-2 and TRBJ2-7, with D possibly called TRBD1 or TRBD2 (5 bases each). Per germline, CDR1 SGHTA and CDR2 FQGNSA. The CDR3 has 13 amino acids. The germline V and J ends were trimmed by 1 base and 6 bases, with 10 bases remaining between them. CDR3 protein: CASSLVRGGEQYF. The CDR3 DNA is TGTGCCAGCAGCTTAGTACGGGGCGGCGAGCAGTACTTC.

J is TRBJ2-5 and V is TRBV29-1; D gene ambiguous. The CDR3 contains 12 residues. From germline, CDR1 is SQVTM and CDR2 ANQGSEA. The V end lost 7 bases, the J end lost 3 bases, and 12 bases lay between the germline ends. CDR3 residues: CSAYPGEETQYF. CDR3 coding DNA: TGCAGCGCCTATCCAGGCGAAGAGACCCAGTACTTC. Combining the CDR3 with reference TRBV29-1 and TRBJ2-5 gives the whole variable domain SAVISQKPSRDICQRGTSLTIQCQVDSQVTMMFWYRQQPGQSLTLIATANQGSEATYESGFVIDKFPISRPNLTFSTLTVSNMSPEDSSIYLCSAYPGEETQYFGPGTRLLVL.

This chain joins TRBV20-1 and TRBJ2-5; 8 bases are shared with TRBD2. This CDR3 has 13 residues. Germline-derived CDR1 and CDR2 are DFQATT and SNEGSKA (reference sequence). The trim removed 0 bases at V and 11 bases at J, leaving 8 bases unmatched. The CDR3 region has the DNA TGCAGTGCTAGAGATCAGCGCCGGGGGGGGCAGTACTTC. It specifies CSARDQRRGGQYF.

This chain uses TRBV9 with TRBJ2-7; perhaps TRBD2 as D (5 bases). The V end lost 8 bases, the J end lost 6 bases, and 18 bases lay between the germline ends. Per germline, CDR1 SGDLS and CDR2 YYNGEE. The CDR3 is 13 amino acids. The CDR3 DNA reads TGTGCCAGGGACTTTGATTCCGAAGGCGAGCAGTACTTC. The encoded protein is CARDFDSEGEQYF.

This clonotype came up many times. The V call is TRBV7-9, the J call TRBJ2-1; D unresolved. CDR3 length equals 12 residues. Germline V gives CDR1 SEHNR, CDR2 FQNEAQ (reference sequence). Trimming left V 5 bases short and J 9 bases short, with 11 bases between. CDR3 region: CASSPTPREQFF. CDR3 bases: TGTGCCAGCAGCCCCACCCCACGTGAGCAGTTCTTC. The full variable domain, its missing parts supplied by reference TRBV7-9 and TRBJ2-1, is DTGVSQNPRHKITKRGQNVTFRCDPISEHNRLYWYRQTLGQGPEFLTYFQNEAQLEKSRLLSDRFSAERPKGSFSTLEIQRTEQGDSAMYLCASSPTPREQFFGPGTRLTVL.

This clonotype was found many times. V and J are TRBV29-1 and TRBJ2-1; either TRBD1 or TRBD2 may fit D (7 bases each). The CDR3 extends over 16 amino acids. The V gene lost 4 bases and the J gene lost 4 bases, with 20 bases spanning the gap. Germline V gene lookup returns CDR1 SQVTM and CDR2 ANQGSEA. For the CDR3, the DNA is TGCAGCGTTGGTCTGGGTTACAGGGGAGGGTACAATGAGCAGTTCTTC. It yields the protein CSVGLGYRGGYNEQFF.

This chain connects TRBV4-2 to TRBJ2-7; D call uncertain. The germline V and J ends were trimmed by 0 bases and 4 bases, with 7 bases remaining between them. Germline V CDR1 and CDR2: LGHNA, YNFKEQ. The CDR3 runs 13 residues. Here the CDR3 reads CASSQDNNYEQYF. CDR3 sequence (DNA): TGTGCCAGCAGCCAAGATAACAATTACGAGCAGTACTTC.

This clonotype occurred many times. V gene TRBV7-2 combines with J gene TRBJ2-5, with TRBD1 as a possible D gene (6 bases). The CDR3 is 15 amino acids. V was pared by 2 bases and J by 2 bases, with 12 bases between. Germline CDR1 and CDR2: SGHTA and FQGNSA. The chain's CDR3 is CASSLLGADQETQYF. The CDR3 DNA sequence: TGTGCCAGCAGCTTACTGGGGGCAGATCAAGAGACCCAGTACTTC.

This chain links TRBV27 with TRBJ2-1; tentative D call: TRBD2 (5 bases). The CDR3 consists of 15 residues. Germline-derived CDR1 and CDR2 are MNHEY and SMNVEV (reference sequence). V lost 4 bases and J 0 bases, leaving 10 bases between the germline ends. The CDR3 here is CASSWTDVSYNEQFF. The CDR3 DNA reads TGTGCCAGCAGTTGGACTGATGTCTCCTACAATGAGCAGTTCTTC.

The table lists this clonotype with a few counts. CDR3 loop: CASSVYEQYF. The CDR3 DNA is TGTGCCAGCAGCGTCTACGAGCAGTACTTC. The rearrangement joins TRBV2 to TRBJ2-7; D gene ambiguous. Trimming stripped 6 bases from V and 3 bases from J, with 3 bases between. From germline, CDR1 is SNHLY and CDR2 FYNNEI. CDR3 length: 10 amino acids.